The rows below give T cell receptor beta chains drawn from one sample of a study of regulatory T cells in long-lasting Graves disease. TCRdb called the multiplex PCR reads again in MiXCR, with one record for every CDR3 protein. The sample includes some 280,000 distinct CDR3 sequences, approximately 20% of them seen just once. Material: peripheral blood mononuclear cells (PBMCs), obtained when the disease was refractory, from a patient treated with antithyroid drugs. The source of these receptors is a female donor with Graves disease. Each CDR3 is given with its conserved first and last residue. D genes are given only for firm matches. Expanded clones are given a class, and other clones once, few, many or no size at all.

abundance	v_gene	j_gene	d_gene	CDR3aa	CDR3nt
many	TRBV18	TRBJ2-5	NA	CASSPVAGKETQYF	TGTGCCAGCTCACCAGTCGCGGGAAAAGAGACCCAGTACTTC
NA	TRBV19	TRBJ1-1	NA	CASSIDQSSAFF	TGTGCCAGTAGTATAGATCAGTCTTCGGCTTTCTTT
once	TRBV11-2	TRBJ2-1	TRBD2	CASSPYLTDLAGNYNEQFF	TGTGCCAGCAGCCCATACCTAACCGATCTAGCGGGGAACTACAATGAGCAGTTCTTC
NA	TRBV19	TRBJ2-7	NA	CASRPTPQGYEQYF	TGTGCCAGTAGACCCACCCCCCAGGGCTACGAGCAGTACTTC
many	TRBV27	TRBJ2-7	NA	CASSLKSSRGPYEQYF	TGTGCCAGCAGTTTAAAGTCTTCTCGCGGCCCCTACGAGCAGTACTTC
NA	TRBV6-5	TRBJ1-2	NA	CASSYSISGDGYTF	TGTGCCAGCAGTTACTCGATCTCAGGGGATGGCTACACCTTC
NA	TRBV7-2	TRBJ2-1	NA	CASSFVTDINEQFF	TGTGCCAGCAGCTTTGTTACGGACATCAATGAGCAGTTCTTC
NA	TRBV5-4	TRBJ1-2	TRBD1	CASSPRDRVSVTF	TGTGCCAGCAGCCCCCGGGACAGGGTTTCGGTCACCTTC
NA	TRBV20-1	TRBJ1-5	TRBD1	CSAPSIQGVDQPQHF	TGCAGTGCTCCCAGTATTCAGGGGGTCGACCAGCCCCAGCATTTT
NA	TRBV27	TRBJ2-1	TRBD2	CASSRRFSSGTLNEQFF	TGTGCCAGCAGCCGACGTTTTAGTAGCGGGACCCTCAATGAGCAGTTCTTC
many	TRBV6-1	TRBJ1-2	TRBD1	CASSPRQGAGYTF	TGTGCCAGCAGTCCACGACAGGGAGCTGGCTACACCTTC
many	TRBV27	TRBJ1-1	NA	CASSLWQNTEAFF	TGTGCCAGCAGCTTATGGCAGAACACTGAAGCTTTCTTT
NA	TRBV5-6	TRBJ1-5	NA	CASSLWGKQLQHF	TGTGCCAGCAGCTTATGGGGTAAGCAGCTCCAGCATTTT
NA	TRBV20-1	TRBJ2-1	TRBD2	CSARDVAGGRNNEQFF	TGCAGTGCTAGAGACGTAGCGGGAGGGCGGAACAATGAGCAGTTCTTC
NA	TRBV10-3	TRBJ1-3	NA	CAISPSSGNTIYF	TGTGCCATCAGCCCGAGCTCTGGAAACACCATATATTTT
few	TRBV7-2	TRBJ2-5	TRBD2	CASTPGLAGDGETQYF	TGTGCCAGCACCCCAGGACTAGCGGGAGACGGTGAGACCCAGTACTTC
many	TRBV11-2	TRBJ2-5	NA	CASSLGQGGETQYF	TGTGCCAGCAGCTTAGGACAGGGAGGGGAGACCCAGTACTTC
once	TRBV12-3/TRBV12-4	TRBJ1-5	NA	CASSLVGNSNQPQHF	TGTGCCAGCAGTTTGGTAGGGAATAGCAATCAGCCCCAGCATTTT
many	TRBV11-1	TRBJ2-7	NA	CASSFDTGKAYEQYF	TGTGCCAGCAGCTTTGATACAGGGAAAGCCTACGAGCAGTACTTC
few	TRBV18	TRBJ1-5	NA	CASSPIADNQPQHF	TGTGCCAGCTCACCAATAGCGGACAATCAGCCCCAGCATTTT
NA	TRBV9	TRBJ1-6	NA	CASSGSNEHLHF	TGTGCCAGCAGCGGCTCTAATGAACACCTCCACTTT
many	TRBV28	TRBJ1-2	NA	CASSSAGYGYTF	TGTGCCAGCAGCTCAGCCGGCTATGGCTACACCTTC
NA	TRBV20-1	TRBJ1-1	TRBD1	CSGTGSRTEAFF	TGCAGTGGGACAGGAAGCCGCACTGAAGCTTTCTTT
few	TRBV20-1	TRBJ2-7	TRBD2	CSANGRVDYEQYF	TGCAGTGCTAACGGGAGGGTCGACTACGAGCAGTACTTC
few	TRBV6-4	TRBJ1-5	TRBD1	CASSDSSLTGVGDQPQHF	TGTGCCAGCAGTGACTCTTCCCTCACAGGGGTCGGGGATCAGCCCCAGCATTTT
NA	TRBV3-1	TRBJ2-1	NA	CASRGGGSSYNEQFF	TGTGCCAGCAGGGGGGGAGGTAGCTCCTACAATGAGCAGTTCTTC
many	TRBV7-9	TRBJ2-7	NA	CASSLVGGREIDEQYF	TGTGCCAGCAGCTTAGTAGGCGGGCGAGAGATCGACGAGCAGTACTTC
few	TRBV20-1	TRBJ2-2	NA	CSARIRGRLTGELFF	TGCAGTGCTAGAATACGGGGCAGACTCACCGGGGAGCTGTTTTTT
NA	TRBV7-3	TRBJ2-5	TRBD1	CASSQGAQETQYF	TGTGCCAGCTCTCAGGGGGCCCAAGAGACCCAGTACTTC